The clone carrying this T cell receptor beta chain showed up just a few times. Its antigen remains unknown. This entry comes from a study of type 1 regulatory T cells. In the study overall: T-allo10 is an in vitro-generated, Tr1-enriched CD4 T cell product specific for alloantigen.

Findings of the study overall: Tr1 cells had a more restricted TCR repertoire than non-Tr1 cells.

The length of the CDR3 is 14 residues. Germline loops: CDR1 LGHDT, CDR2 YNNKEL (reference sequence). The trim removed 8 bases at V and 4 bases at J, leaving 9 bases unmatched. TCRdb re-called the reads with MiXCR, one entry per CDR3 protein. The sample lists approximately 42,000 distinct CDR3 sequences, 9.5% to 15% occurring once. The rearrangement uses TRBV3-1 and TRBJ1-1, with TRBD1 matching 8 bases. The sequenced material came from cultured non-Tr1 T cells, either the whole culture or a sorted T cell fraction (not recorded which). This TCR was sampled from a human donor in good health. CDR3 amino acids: CASAANTGGTEAFF. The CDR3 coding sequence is TGTGCCAGCGCCGCGAACACAGGGGGCACTGAAGCTTTCTTT.